The next 24 T cell receptor beta chains were all read from a single sample in a study of T-cell reconstitution after alpha-beta-depleted transplantation in children. Preparing the TCRbeta library involved the use of unique molecular identifiers. Using its own MiXCR run on the PCR reads, TCRdb lists one record per CDR3 protein. Here the sample spans nearly 350,000 distinct CDR3 sequences, around 15% being singletons. The sequences come from PBMCs, mostly from graft donor cells, collected 360 days after TCRalphabeta/CD19-depleted stem cell transplant. These TCRs come from a male patient between 2 and 15 years old who had a stem cell transplant for acute lymphoblastic leukemia, so the T cells may come from the graft donor.

This clonotype came up many times. The rearrangement joins TRBV20-1 to TRBJ2-3, with TRBD2 identical over 7 bases. The V gene's germline CDR1 is DFQATT and CDR2 SNEGSKA (reference sequence). The ends lost 0 bases at V and 2 bases at J; junction bases unmatched: 14. The CDR3 is made up of 18 amino acids. The CDR3 here is CSARDLGRRDLHTDTQYF. Here the CDR3 DNA reads TGCAGTGCTAGAGATCTCGGGAGGCGGGACCTTCACACAGATACGCAGTATTTT.

This clonotype has a count of ten or more. The V gene is TRBV7-2, the J gene TRBJ2-2; D unclear. V lost 3 bases and J 7 bases, leaving 6 bases between the germline ends. Germline V gene lookup returns CDR1 SGHTA and CDR2 FQGNSA. This CDR3 spans 12 amino acids. The CDR3 reads CASSLSGGELFF. The CDR3 DNA sequence: TGTGCCAGCAGCTTGAGTGGCGGGGAGCTGTTTTTT.

Ten or more counts support this clonotype. The chain combines TRBV6-1 with TRBJ1-2; D possibly corresponds to TRBD1 (5 bases). CDR1 is MNHNS, CDR2 SASEGT, per germline. V was pared by 7 bases and J by 4 bases, with 19 bases between. The CDR3 contains 15 residues. CDR3 DNA sequence: TGTGCCAGCAACCCTAGGGGCAGAATCTCCTATGGCTACACCTTC. Translating it yields CASNPRGRISYGYTF.

This clonotype was seen more than once but under ten times. This chain uses TRBV2 with TRBJ1-4, with TRBD1 matching 7 bases. J gave up 8 bases and V 7 bases, and 10 bases lay outside the gene matches. CDR3 length: 14 amino acids. Looked up from germline, CDR1 is SNHLY and CDR2 is FYNNEI. The CDR3: CASIRAFRGEKLFF. As DNA, the CDR3 is TGTGCCAGCATACGGGCCTTCAGGGGGGAAAAACTGTTTTTT.

The J gene is TRBJ2-3, the V gene TRBV11-3, with 7 bases identical to TRBD1. Per the germline V gene, CDR1 is SGHNT and CDR2 is YENEEA. V lost 1 base and J lost 10; bases outside the gene matches: 5. The CDR3 consists of 13 residues. CDR3 sequence reads: CASSLGPQGPQYF. In nucleotides, the CDR3 is TGTGCCAGCAGCTTAGGCCCACAGGGGCCGCAGTATTTT.

This rearrangement joins TRBV7-2 to TRBJ2-5; 9 bases line up with TRBD2. Germline V gene sequence: CDR1 SGHTA, CDR2 FQGNSA. The CDR3 is 16 residues long. Trimming took 4 bases from V and 4 from J; bases not matched to a gene: 10. The CDR3 spells CASSSVAGVVGETQYF. DNA of the CDR3: TGTGCCAGCAGCTCCGTAGCGGGAGTAGTAGGAGAGACCCAGTACTTC. The full variable domain, in which reference TRBV7-2 and TRBJ2-5 provide the parts outside the CDR3, is GAGVSQSPSNKVTEKGKDVELRCDPISGHTALYWYRQSLGQGLEFLIYFQGNSAPDKSGLPSDRFSAERTGGSVSTLTIQRTQQEDSAVYLCASSSVAGVVGETQYFGPGTRLLVL.

V gene TRBV4-1 combines with J gene TRBJ2-1; 8 bases match TRBD2. From germline, CDR1 is MGHRA and CDR2 YSYEKL. The ends lost 0 bases at V and 3 bases at J; junction bases unmatched: 4. This CDR3 region has 16 residues. The CDR3 loop is CASSQDITSGYNEQFF. In DNA form, the CDR3 reads TGCGCCAGCAGCCAAGATATCACTAGCGGCTACAATGAGCAGTTCTTC.

The chain combines TRBV20-1 with TRBJ2-3; 7 bases are a match to TRBD1. The V and J ends lost 5 bases and 0 bases, in that order; junction bases with no gene match: 8. CDR1 DFQATT and CDR2 SNEGSKA come from the germline V gene (reference sequence). The CDR3 length is 15 residues. CDR3 region: CSAPRGSPSTDTQYF. The CDR3 region has the DNA TGCAGTGCTCCCAGGGGGTCCCCTAGCACAGATACGCAGTATTTT.

The chain recombines TRBV7-9 with TRBJ2-7, with a weak D call TRBD1 (6 bases). This CDR3 region has 17 residues. Trimming shortened V by 5 bases and J by 5 bases, and 25 bases separated the two germline ends. Germline CDR1 reads SEHNR; CDR2 reads FQNEAQ (reference sequence). This CDR3 is CASSPSLRWYRDHEQYF. The CDR3 bases are TGTGCCAGCAGCCCTTCCCTCCGATGGTACAGGGACCACGAGCAGTACTTC.

This clonotype was seen repeatedly, ten times or more. The chain employs TRBV14 and TRBJ1-4; D perhaps matches TRBD1 (5 bases). The CDR3 sequence is 14 residues long. Germline V gene sequence: CDR1 SGHDN, CDR2 FVKESK. Trimming shortened V by 2 bases and J by 10 bases, and 14 bases separated the two germline ends. The CDR3: CASSQQGSVGKLFF. The CDR3 DNA reads TGTGCCAGCAGCCAACAGGGAAGCGTTGGAAAACTGTTTTTT.

V and J are TRBV6-6 and TRBJ1-2, with D unclear. This CDR3 is built from 12 residues. Trimming took 7 bases from V and 5 from J, leaving 11 bases between them. Germline V lookup: CDR1 MNHNY, CDR2 SVGAGI (reference sequence). The CDR3 spells CASTRIRYGYTF. The CDR3 bases are TGTGCCAGCACCCGAATCCGGTATGGCTACACCTTC.

This clonotype was detected a few times. The chain links TRBV5-1 to TRBJ2-7; 10 bases map to TRBD2. CDR1 is SGHRS, CDR2 YFSETQ, per germline. The V gene end was trimmed by 8 bases and the J gene end by 2 bases; junction bases not matched to a gene: 10. The CDR3 totals 15 residues. The chain's CDR3 is CASDPGLAITYEQYF. The CDR3 coding sequence is TGCGCCAGTGATCCGGGACTAGCGATAACCTACGAGCAGTACTTC.

The V and J genes are TRBV12-3 or TRBV12-4 and TRBJ2-6; D possibly corresponds to TRBD2 (5 bases). The CDR3 spans 17 residues. V lost 5 bases to trimming and J lost 0 bases, with 14 bases between them. CDR3 DNA: TGTGCCAGCAGTCCAGACGGGATAATCTCTGGGGCCAACGTCCTGACTTTC. It yields the protein CASSPDGIISGANVLTF.

The table lists this clonotype with a few counts. The genes are TRBV7-8 and TRBJ1-1; D not certain. Germline CDR1 SGHVS, CDR2 FQNEAQ. The length of the CDR3 is 13 residues. V was cut by 5 bases and J by 2 bases, with 9 bases left in between. Here the CDR3 reads CASSHAINTEAFF. The CDR3 DNA follows: TGTGCCAGCAGCCACGCGATAAACACTGAAGCTTTCTTT.

J is TRBJ2-3 and V is TRBV29-1; 7 positions match TRBD2. From germline, CDR1 is SQVTM and CDR2 ANQGSEA. J gave up 7 bases and V 6 bases, and 10 bases lay outside the gene matches. The CDR3 consists of 13 residues. CDR3 coding DNA: TGCAGCGTCGTTCCTCGCGGGAGAAATACGCAGTATTTT. It is translated as CSVVPRGRNTQYF.

This CDR3 reads CASKTPGLVNEQFF. The CDR3 region has the DNA TGTGCCAGCAAAACCCCGGGACTAGTCAATGAGCAGTTCTTC. J is TRBJ2-1 and V is TRBV6-1; TRBD2 matches 8 bases. CDR3 length: 14 residues. V was clipped by 7 bases and J by 6 bases; unmatched bases: 8. The germline gives CDR1 MNHNS, CDR2 SASEGT.

In this sample, this clonotype turned up a few times. The V and J genes are TRBV14 and TRBJ2-5; 7 bases align to TRBD1. The CDR3 extends over 14 amino acids. V trimming: 4 bases; J trimming: 1 base; junction bases outside the gene matches: 3. The germline V gene has CDR1 SGHDN and CDR2 FVKESK. CDR3 in amino acids: CASSPDRSQETQYF. The CDR3 DNA reads as TGTGCCAGCAGCCCGGACAGGTCCCAAGAGACCCAGTACTTC.

This clonotype has only a few counts. J is TRBJ2-5 and V is TRBV30; D is possibly TRBD2 (5 bases). This CDR3 has 13 residues. Germline CDR1 and CDR2: GTSNPN and SVGIG (reference sequence). Trimming stripped 0 bases from V and 2 bases from J, with 7 bases between. The CDR3 sequence is CAWSVREQETQYF. Here the CDR3 DNA reads TGTGCCTGGAGTGTACGGGAACAAGAGACCCAGTACTTC.

This clonotype came up many times. The chain uses TRBV9 and TRBJ1-1, with D hard to call. Germline values: CDR1 SGDLS, CDR2 YYNGEE. V lost 4 bases and J lost 1, with 8 bases in between. The CDR3 loop spans 13 amino acids. CDR3 residues: CASSRTGNTEAFF. CDR3 coding DNA: TGTGCCAGCAGCAGGACGGGGAACACTGAAGCTTTCTTT.

The J gene is TRBJ1-4, the V gene TRBV5-1, with TRBD1 matching over 8 bases. The J segment lost 6 bases and the V segment lost 2 bases, leaving 6 bases of the junction unmatched. Germline CDR1 reads SGHRS; CDR2 reads YFSETQ. The CDR3 has 15 residues. CDR3 sequence reads: CASSFGGTGYEKLFF. CDR3 in DNA: TGCGCCAGCAGCTTCGGGGGGACAGGCTATGAAAAACTGTTTTTT.

The chain uses TRBV12-3 or TRBV12-4 and TRBJ2-3; D not certain. With 3 bases removed from V and 0 bases from J, the gap between germline ends came to 13 bases. The CDR3 has 16 residues. CDR3 region: CASSFWQSFSTDTQYF. CDR3 bases: TGTGCCAGCAGTTTCTGGCAGAGCTTTAGCACAGATACGCAGTATTTT.

V is TRBV24-1 and J is TRBJ1-2; the match to TRBD1 covers 7 bases. The germline V gene has CDR1 KGHDR and CDR2 SFDVKD. The CDR3 runs to 14 residues. J lost 3 bases, V lost 4 bases, and 4 bases had no gene match. The CDR3 sequence is CATSDQGQYYGYTF. The CDR3, as DNA: TGTGCCACCAGTGACCAGGGACAGTACTATGGCTACACCTTC.

The chain employs TRBV7-3 and TRBJ2-1; 8 bases match TRBD2. The germline CDR1 and CDR2 sequences are SGHTA and FQGTGA. V dropped 5 bases and J dropped 7; count of bases not matched to a gene: 10. This CDR3 contains 15 residues. Here the CDR3 reads CASSGSWTSRNEQFF. The DNA for the CDR3 is TGTGCCAGCAGCGGGAGCTGGACTAGCCGAAATGAGCAGTTCTTC. Complete variable domain (other parts from reference TRBV7-3 and TRBJ2-1): GAGVSQTPSNKVTEKGKYVELRCDPISGHTALYWYRQSLGQGPEFLIYFQGTGAADDSGLPNDRFFAVRPEGSVSTLKIQRTERGDSAVYLCASSGSWTSRNEQFFGPGTRLTVL.

This clonotype was counted many times. The chain combines TRBV10-2 with TRBJ2-5, with D unclear. Germline assignment: CDR1 WSHSY and CDR2 SAAADI. Trimming removed 2 bases from V and 5 bases from J, with 9 bases in between. There are 13 residues in the CDR3. The CDR3 spells CASSEGLMETQYF. The DNA for the CDR3 is TGCGCCAGCAGTGAGGGCCTAATGGAGACCCAGTACTTC.